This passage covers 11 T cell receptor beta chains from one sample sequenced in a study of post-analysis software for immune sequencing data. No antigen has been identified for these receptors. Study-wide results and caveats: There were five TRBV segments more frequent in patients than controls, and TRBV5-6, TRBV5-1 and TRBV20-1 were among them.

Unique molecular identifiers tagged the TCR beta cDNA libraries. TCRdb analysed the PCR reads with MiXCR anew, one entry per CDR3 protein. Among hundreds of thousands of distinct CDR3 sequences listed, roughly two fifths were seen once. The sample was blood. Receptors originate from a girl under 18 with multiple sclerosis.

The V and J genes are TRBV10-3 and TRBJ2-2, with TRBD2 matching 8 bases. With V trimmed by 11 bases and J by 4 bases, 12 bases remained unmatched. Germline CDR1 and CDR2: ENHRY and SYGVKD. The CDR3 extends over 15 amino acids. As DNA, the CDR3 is TGTGCCGCATGTGAACTAGCGGCCGGCACCGGGGAGCTGTTTTTT. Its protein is CAACELAAGTGELFF.

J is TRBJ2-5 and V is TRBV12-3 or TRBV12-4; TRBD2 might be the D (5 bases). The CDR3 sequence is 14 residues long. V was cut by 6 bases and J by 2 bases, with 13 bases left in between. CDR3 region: CASSPLRGQETQYF. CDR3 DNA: TGTGCCAGCAGCCCCTTGAGAGGGCAAGAGACCCAGTACTTC.

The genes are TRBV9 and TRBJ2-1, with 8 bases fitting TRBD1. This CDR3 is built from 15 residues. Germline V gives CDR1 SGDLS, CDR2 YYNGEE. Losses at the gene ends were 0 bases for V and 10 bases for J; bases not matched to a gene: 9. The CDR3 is CASSVVRTGLEEQFF. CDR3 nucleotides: TGTGCCAGCAGCGTAGTCAGGACAGGGCTGGAGGAGCAGTTCTTC.

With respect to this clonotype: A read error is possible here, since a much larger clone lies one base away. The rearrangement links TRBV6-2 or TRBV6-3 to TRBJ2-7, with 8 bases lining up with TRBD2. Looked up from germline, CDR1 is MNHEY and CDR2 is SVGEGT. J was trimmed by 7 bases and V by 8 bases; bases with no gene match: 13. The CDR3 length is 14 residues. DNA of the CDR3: TGTGCCAGCGAATCGGGGGGACTAGTTAATGAGCAGTACTTC. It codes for CASESGGLVNEQYF.

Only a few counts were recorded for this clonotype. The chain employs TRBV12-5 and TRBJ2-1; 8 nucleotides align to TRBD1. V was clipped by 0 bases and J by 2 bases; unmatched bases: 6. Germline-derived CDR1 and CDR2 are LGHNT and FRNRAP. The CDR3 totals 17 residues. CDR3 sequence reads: CASGLVPGQGPYNEQFF. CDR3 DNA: TGTGCTAGTGGTTTGGTACCTGGACAGGGTCCCTACAATGAGCAGTTCTTC.

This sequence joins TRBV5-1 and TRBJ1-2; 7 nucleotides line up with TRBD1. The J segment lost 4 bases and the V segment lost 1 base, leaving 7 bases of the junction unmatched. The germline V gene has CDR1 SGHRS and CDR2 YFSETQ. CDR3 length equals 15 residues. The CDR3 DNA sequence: TGCGCCAGCAGCTTGTATAGACAGGGACGCTATGGCTACACCTTC. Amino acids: CASSLYRQGRYGYTF.

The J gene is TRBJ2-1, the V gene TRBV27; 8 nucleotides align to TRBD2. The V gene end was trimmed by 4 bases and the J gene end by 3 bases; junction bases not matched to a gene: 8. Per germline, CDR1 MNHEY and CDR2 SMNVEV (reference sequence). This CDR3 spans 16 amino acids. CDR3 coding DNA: TGTGCCAGCAGTTCTCTGAGGGCGGGAGGCTACAATGAGCAGTTCTTC. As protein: CASSSLRAGGYNEQFF.

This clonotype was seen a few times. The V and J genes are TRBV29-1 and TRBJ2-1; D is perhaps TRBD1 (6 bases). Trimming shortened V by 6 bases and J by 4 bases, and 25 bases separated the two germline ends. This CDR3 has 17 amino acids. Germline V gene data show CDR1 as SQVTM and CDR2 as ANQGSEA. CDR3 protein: CSVTPGGPGGPYNEQFF. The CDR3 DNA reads TGCAGCGTCACCCCTGGGGGCCCAGGCGGCCCGTACAATGAGCAGTTCTTC.

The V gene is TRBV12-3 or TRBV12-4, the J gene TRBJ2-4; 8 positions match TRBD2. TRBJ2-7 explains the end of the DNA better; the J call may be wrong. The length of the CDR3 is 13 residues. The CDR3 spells CASSFQREYEQYF. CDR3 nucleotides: TGTGCCAGCAGTTTTCAGCGGGAGTACGAGCAGTACTTC.

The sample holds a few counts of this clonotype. As DNA, the CDR3 is TGTGCCACCCTGGACAGGGATAATTCCTACGAGCAGTACTTC. As protein: CATLDRDNSYEQYF. The rearrangement uses TRBV6-6 and TRBJ2-7, with 8 bases lining up with TRBD1. The germline gives CDR1 MNHNY, CDR2 SVGAGI (reference sequence). This CDR3 has 14 amino acids. The V and J ends lost 10 bases and 1 base, in that order; junction bases with no gene match: 9.

CDR3 sequence: CSDGTSGNEQFF. The CDR3 DNA reads TGCAGCGACGGGACTAGCGGGAATGAGCAGTTCTTC. The rearrangement joins TRBV29-1 to TRBJ2-1; 12 bases line up with TRBD2. The V segment lost 7 bases and the J segment 7 bases; nucleotides outside the gene matches: 2. The CDR3 runs 12 residues. Germline lookup yields CDR1 SQVTM and CDR2 ANQGSEA.